The rows below give T cell receptor beta chains drawn from one sample of a study of CD8+ T cells in alopecia areata. Method: immunoSEQ multiplex PCR; TCRdb's copy keeps in-frame clones and lacks some. The profile shows about 200,000 clones, 50% to 65% of them singletons. The sample was CD4+ T cells sorted from blood, taken at week 0. Receptors were obtained from a human donor with alopecia areata. The CDR3 runs from the conserved cysteine through the conserved F or W. D genes are given only for firm matches. Clone size is stated in some rows and not others, as once, few, many or a class when expanded.

j_call: TRBJ1-2; d_call: -; clone_size: -; v_call: TRBV7-6; cdr3_aa: CASSSNSVNYGYTF; cdr3_nt: TGTGCCAGCAGCTCTAACAGCGTTAACTATGGCTACACCTTC
j_call: TRBJ1-2; d_call: -; clone_size: -; v_call: TRBV29-1; cdr3_aa: CALQWGDGYTF; cdr3_nt: TGTGCCCTTCAGTGGGGAGATGGCTACACCTTC
j_call: TRBJ1-2; d_call: TRBD1; clone_size: -; v_call: TRBV11-2; cdr3_aa: CASSFHRGRGSYGYTF; cdr3_nt: TGTGCCAGCAGCTTTCACAGGGGGCGCGGGAGCTATGGCTACACCTTC
j_call: TRBJ1-1; d_call: TRBD1; clone_size: -; v_call: TRBV5-1; cdr3_aa: CASSPGTGGEAFF; cdr3_nt: TGCGCCAGCAGCCCCGGGACAGGGGGCGAAGCTTTCTTT
j_call: TRBJ2-7; d_call: TRBD1; clone_size: -; v_call: TRBV2; cdr3_aa: CASSGGQPYEQYF; cdr3_nt: TGTGCCAGCAGTGGGGGACAGCCCTACGAGCAGTACTTC
j_call: TRBJ2-4; d_call: -; clone_size: few; v_call: TRBV23-1; cdr3_aa: CASSLTGIQYF; cdr3_nt: TGCGCCAGCAGTCTGACCGGCATTCAGTACTTC
j_call: TRBJ1-4; d_call: -; clone_size: -; v_call: TRBV5-1; cdr3_aa: CASSIGLIHEKLFF; cdr3_nt: TGCGCCAGCAGCATAGGACTAATCCATGAAAAACTGTTTTTT
j_call: TRBJ1-2; d_call: TRBD1; clone_size: -; v_call: TRBV4-2; cdr3_aa: CASSQEDRGGYGYTF; cdr3_nt: TGTGCCAGCAGCCAAGAGGACAGGGGGGGCTATGGCTACACCTTC
j_call: TRBJ2-7; d_call: TRBD1; clone_size: -; v_call: TRBV5-1; cdr3_aa: CASSVKFRDRKSYEQYF; cdr3_nt: TGCGCCAGCAGCGTAAAATTCCGGGACAGGAAGTCCTACGAGCAGTACTTC
j_call: TRBJ1-2; d_call: -; clone_size: -; v_call: TRBV15; cdr3_aa: CATSREGAKAYGYTF; cdr3_nt: TGTGCCACCAGCAGAGAGGGGGCGAAAGCCTATGGCTACACCTTC
j_call: TRBJ1-2; d_call: -; clone_size: -; v_call: TRBV30; cdr3_aa: CAWNRLRGADYGYTF; cdr3_nt: TGTGCCTGGAATAGGTTGCGGGGCGCGGACTATGGCTACACCTTC
j_call: TRBJ2-7; d_call: TRBD2; clone_size: -; v_call: TRBV29-1; cdr3_aa: CSVASGDYEQYF; cdr3_nt: TGCAGCGTTGCAAGCGGGGACTACGAGCAGTACTTC
j_call: TRBJ2-7; d_call: -; clone_size: few; v_call: TRBV5-1; cdr3_aa: CASSAFVPAAISYEQYF; cdr3_nt: TGCGCCAGCAGCGCCTTCGTGCCAGCTGCAATATCCTACGAGCAGTACTTC
j_call: TRBJ2-2; d_call: -; clone_size: -; v_call: TRBV25-1; cdr3_aa: CASSQGLPFNTGELFF; cdr3_nt: TGTGCCAGCAGTCAAGGACTCCCTTTTAACACCGGGGAGCTGTTTTTT
j_call: TRBJ1-5; d_call: -; clone_size: -; v_call: TRBV30; cdr3_aa: CAWSVQTGQPQHF; cdr3_nt: TGTGCCTGGAGTGTACAGACGGGACAGCCCCAGCATTTT
j_call: TRBJ2-1; d_call: -; clone_size: -; v_call: TRBV10-3; cdr3_aa: CAISEISYNEQFF; cdr3_nt: TGTGCCATCAGTGAAATATCTTACAATGAGCAGTTCTTC
j_call: TRBJ2-7; d_call: -; clone_size: -; v_call: TRBV30; cdr3_aa: CAWSKTPASEQYF; cdr3_nt: TGTGCCTGGAGTAAGACACCGGCGAGCGAGCAGTACTTC
j_call: TRBJ2-7; d_call: TRBD1; clone_size: once; v_call: TRBV2; cdr3_aa: CATRQGSSEQYF; cdr3_nt: TGTGCCACCAGACAGGGGTCAAGCGAGCAGTACTTC
j_call: TRBJ2-3; d_call: TRBD2; clone_size: -; v_call: TRBV9; cdr3_aa: CASSVGLAGGPGTDTQYF; cdr3_nt: TGTGCCAGCAGCGTAGGCCTAGCGGGAGGGCCGGGTACAGATACGCAGTATTTT
j_call: TRBJ2-7; d_call: TRBD2; clone_size: few; v_call: TRBV7-9; cdr3_aa: CASSLAGGPDEQYF; cdr3_nt: TGTGCCAGCAGCTTAGCGGGAGGGCCGGACGAGCAGTACTTC
j_call: TRBJ2-1; d_call: -; clone_size: -; v_call: TRBV7-3; cdr3_aa: CASSLTGTPYNEQFF; cdr3_nt: TGTGCCAGCAGCTTAACCGGGACCCCATACAATGAGCAGTTCTTC
j_call: TRBJ2-7; d_call: TRBD1; clone_size: -; v_call: TRBV29-1; cdr3_aa: CSVGQRDRVFYEQYF; cdr3_nt: TGCAGCGTTGGGCAGCGGGACAGGGTATTCTACGAGCAGTACTTC
j_call: TRBJ1-2; d_call: TRBD1; clone_size: -; v_call: TRBV4-1; cdr3_aa: CASSPGQGNYGYTF; cdr3_nt: TGCGCCAGCAGTCCGGGACAGGGAAACTATGGCTACACCTTC
j_call: TRBJ1-2; d_call: -; clone_size: -; v_call: TRBV15; cdr3_aa: CATSRAGGGYTF; cdr3_nt: TGTGCCACCAGCAGAGCGGGCGGTGGCTACACCTTC
j_call: TRBJ2-1; d_call: TRBD1; clone_size: few; v_call: TRBV5-6; cdr3_aa: CASSGQGGHNEQFF; cdr3_nt: TGTGCCAGCAGCGGACAGGGGGGACACAATGAGCAGTTCTTC
j_call: TRBJ1-2; d_call: TRBD1; clone_size: -; v_call: TRBV11-2; cdr3_aa: CASSRDRTGQGYTF; cdr3_nt: TGTGCCAGCAGCCGGGATCGGACAGGACAAGGCTACACCTTC
j_call: TRBJ1-6; d_call: -; clone_size: few; v_call: TRBV27; cdr3_aa: CASSLGEGKTLSLHF; cdr3_nt: TGTGCCAGCAGTCTAGGGGAGGGGAAAACGCTTTCCCTCCACTTT
j_call: TRBJ2-2; d_call: -; clone_size: few; v_call: TRBV5-4; cdr3_aa: CASSLAAVDGELFF; cdr3_nt: TGTGCCAGCAGCTTGGCGGCGGTCGACGGGGAGCTGTTTTTT
j_call: TRBJ2-1; d_call: -; clone_size: -; v_call: TRBV30; cdr3_aa: CAWSVMGGNEQFF; cdr3_nt: TGTGCCTGGAGTGTAATGGGGGGCAATGAGCAGTTCTTC
j_call: TRBJ2-4; d_call: -; clone_size: -; v_call: TRBV2; cdr3_aa: CASTRQTGRSEIAKNIQYF; cdr3_nt: TGTGCCAGCACCCGACAAACAGGACGGTCCGAGATAGCCAAAAACATTCAGTACTTC
j_call: TRBJ2-5; d_call: TRBD2; clone_size: -; v_call: TRBV5-8; cdr3_aa: CASSLRLAGQETQYF; cdr3_nt: TGTGCCAGCAGCTTGAGACTAGCGGGCCAAGAGACCCAGTACTTC
j_call: TRBJ2-7; d_call: -; clone_size: -; v_call: TRBV5-1; cdr3_aa: CASSVEGAGQYF; cdr3_nt: TGCGCCAGCAGCGTGGAGGGGGCTGGGCAGTACTTC
j_call: TRBJ2-7; d_call: TRBD1; clone_size: -; v_call: TRBV7-3; cdr3_aa: CASSPAAHRGTYEQYF; cdr3_nt: TGTGCCAGCAGCCCCGCCGCGCACAGGGGAACCTACGAGCAGTACTTC
j_call: TRBJ2-7; d_call: -; clone_size: -; v_call: TRBV2; cdr3_aa: CASRRYEQYF; cdr3_nt: TGTGCCAGCAGACGCTACGAGCAGTACTTC
j_call: TRBJ2-3; d_call: TRBD2; clone_size: -; v_call: TRBV7-3; cdr3_aa: CASSIGAGGPRDTQYF; cdr3_nt: TGTGCCAGCAGCATAGGAGCGGGAGGGCCGAGAGATACGCAGTATTTT
j_call: TRBJ2-3; d_call: TRBD2; clone_size: -; v_call: TRBV30; cdr3_aa: CAWSVGLAGGDTQYF; cdr3_nt: TGTGCCTGGAGTGTCGGTCTAGCGGGGGGAGATACGCAGTATTTT
j_call: TRBJ1-2; d_call: TRBD1; clone_size: -; v_call: TRBV18; cdr3_aa: CASSPGTGSYGYTF; cdr3_nt: TGTGCCAGCTCACCTGGGACAGGGAGCTATGGCTACACCTTC
j_call: TRBJ2-7; d_call: -; clone_size: -; v_call: TRBV6-1; cdr3_aa: CASRRAVTNYEQYF; cdr3_nt: TGTGCCAGCAGAAGGGCTGTCACTAACTACGAGCAGTACTTC
j_call: TRBJ1-3; d_call: -; clone_size: -; v_call: TRBV6-6; cdr3_aa: CASSYGQLLSGNTIYF; cdr3_nt: TGTGCCAGCAGTTATGGACAGCTCCTTTCTGGAAACACCATATATTTT
j_call: TRBJ1-5; d_call: -; clone_size: -; v_call: TRBV30; cdr3_aa: CAWSWGGQPQHF; cdr3_nt: TGTGCCTGGAGTTGGGGGGGTCAGCCCCAGCATTTT
j_call: TRBJ1-6; d_call: -; clone_size: -; v_call: TRBV29-1; cdr3_aa: CSVGEAYNSPLHF; cdr3_nt: TGCAGCGTCGGAGAAGCCTATAATTCACCCCTCCACTTT
j_call: TRBJ2-1; d_call: -; clone_size: -; v_call: TRBV29-1; cdr3_aa: CSVDNIGPLYNEQFF; cdr3_nt: TGCAGCGTTGATAATATAGGACCACTTTACAATGAGCAGTTCTTC
j_call: TRBJ2-7; d_call: -; clone_size: -; v_call: TRBV25-1; cdr3_aa: CASSPHSYEQYF; cdr3_nt: TGTGCCAGCAGTCCCCACTCCTACGAGCAGTACTTC
j_call: TRBJ1-2; d_call: -; clone_size: few; v_call: TRBV13; cdr3_aa: CASSWGYGYTF; cdr3_nt: TGTGCCAGCAGCTGGGGGTATGGCTACACCTTC
j_call: TRBJ1-4; d_call: -; clone_size: -; v_call: TRBV6-6; cdr3_aa: CAVGNEKLFF; cdr3_nt: TGTGCTGTTGGGAATGAAAAACTGTTTTTT
j_call: TRBJ2-7; d_call: TRBD2; clone_size: few; v_call: TRBV6-1; cdr3_aa: CASSISGGHSYEQYF; cdr3_nt: TGTGCCAGCAGTATTAGCGGGGGGCACTCCTACGAGCAGTACTTC
j_call: TRBJ2-5; d_call: -; clone_size: -; v_call: TRBV11-2; cdr3_aa: CASSLSMGQTQETQYF; cdr3_nt: TGTGCCAGCAGCTTAAGTATGGGCCAGACACAAGAGACCCAGTACTTC
j_call: TRBJ2-3; d_call: -; clone_size: few; v_call: TRBV30; cdr3_aa: CAWSAGQDTQYF; cdr3_nt: TGTGCCTGGAGTGCCGGGCAAGATACGCAGTATTTT
j_call: TRBJ2-1; d_call: -; clone_size: few; v_call: TRBV29-1; cdr3_aa: CSVEDLRNNEQFF; cdr3_nt: TGCAGCGTTGAAGATCTGCGGAACAATGAGCAGTTCTTC
j_call: TRBJ2-1; d_call: TRBD1; clone_size: -; v_call: TRBV5-6; cdr3_aa: CASSLGQGMYNEQFF; cdr3_nt: TGTGCCAGCAGCTTGGGACAGGGGATGTACAATGAGCAGTTCTTC
j_call: TRBJ2-7; d_call: TRBD1; clone_size: -; v_call: TRBV10-2; cdr3_aa: CASTGQGRREQYF; cdr3_nt: TGCGCCAGCACCGGACAGGGGAGGAGGGAGCAGTACTTC
j_call: TRBJ1-1; d_call: -; clone_size: -; v_call: TRBV29-1; cdr3_aa: CSVHDTGWNTEAFF; cdr3_nt: TGCAGCGTGCATGATACGGGTTGGAACACTGAAGCTTTCTTT
j_call: TRBJ2-5; d_call: TRBD2; clone_size: few; v_call: TRBV7-9; cdr3_aa: CASRKAGGYQETQYF; cdr3_nt: TGTGCCAGCAGGAAAGCGGGAGGGTACCAAGAGACCCAGTACTTC
j_call: TRBJ1-1; d_call: -; clone_size: -; v_call: TRBV29-1; cdr3_aa: CSVGLGLLNTEAFF; cdr3_nt: TGCAGCGTTGGACTAGGCCTACTGAACACTGAAGCTTTCTTT
j_call: TRBJ2-1; d_call: -; clone_size: -; v_call: TRBV7-9; cdr3_aa: CASSWGRGGAKRDEQFF; cdr3_nt: TGTGCCAGCAGCTGGGGGAGAGGCGGCGCCAAAAGGGATGAGCAGTTCTTC
j_call: TRBJ2-1; d_call: -; clone_size: -; v_call: TRBV7-9; cdr3_aa: CASTPLGPQQFF; cdr3_nt: TGTGCCAGCACCCCCTTGGGCCCTCAGCAGTTCTTC
j_call: TRBJ2-1; d_call: -; clone_size: -; v_call: TRBV13; cdr3_aa: CASSLGSGNNEQFF; cdr3_nt: TGTGCCAGCAGCTTAGGCTCGGGCAACAATGAGCAGTTCTTC
j_call: TRBJ1-2; d_call: TRBD1; clone_size: few; v_call: TRBV15; cdr3_aa: CATSRDWSRGHGYTF; cdr3_nt: TGTGCCACCAGCAGAGATTGGAGCAGGGGGCACGGCTACACCTTC